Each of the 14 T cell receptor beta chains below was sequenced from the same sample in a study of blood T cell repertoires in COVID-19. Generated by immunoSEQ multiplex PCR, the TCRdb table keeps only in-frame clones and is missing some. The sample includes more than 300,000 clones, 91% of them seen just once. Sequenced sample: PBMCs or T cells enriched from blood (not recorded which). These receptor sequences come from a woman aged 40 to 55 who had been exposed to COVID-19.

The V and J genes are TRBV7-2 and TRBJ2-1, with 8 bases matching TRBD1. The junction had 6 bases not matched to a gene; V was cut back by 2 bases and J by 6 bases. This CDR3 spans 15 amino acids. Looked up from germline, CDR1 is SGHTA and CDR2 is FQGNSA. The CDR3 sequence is CASSLSGQGSNEQFF. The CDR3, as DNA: TGTGCCAGCAGCTTAAGCGGACAGGGTTCCAATGAGCAGTTCTTC.

For the CDR3, the DNA is TGCAGCGTTGACGGGGTCCGGGACAGGGAAGAGACCCAGTACTTC. It encodes CSVDGVRDREETQYF. V and J are TRBV29-1 and TRBJ2-5; TRBD1 aligns across 9 bases. The CDR3 sequence is 15 residues long. Germline V gene sequence: CDR1 SQVTM, CDR2 ANQGSEA. V gave up 3 bases and J gave up 3 bases; unmatched junction bases: 8.

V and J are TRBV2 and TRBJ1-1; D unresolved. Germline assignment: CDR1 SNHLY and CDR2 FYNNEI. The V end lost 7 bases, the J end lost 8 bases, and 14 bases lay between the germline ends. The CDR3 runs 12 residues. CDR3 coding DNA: TGTGCCAGCAACACCGAAGGAGAAGAAGCTTTCTTT. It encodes CASNTEGEEAFF.

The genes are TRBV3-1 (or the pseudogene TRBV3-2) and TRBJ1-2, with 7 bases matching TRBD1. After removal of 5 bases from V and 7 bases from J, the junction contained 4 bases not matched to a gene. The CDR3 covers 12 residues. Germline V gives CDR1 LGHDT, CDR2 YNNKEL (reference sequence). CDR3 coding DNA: TGTGCCAGCAGCGCAGGGGGAACTGGCTACACCTTC. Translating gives CASSAGGTGYTF.

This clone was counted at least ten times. The CDR3 loop reads CASSQPGLAANEQFF. The CDR3 nucleotides read TGTGCCAGCAGCCAACCGGGACTAGCGGCAAATGAGCAGTTCTTC. J is TRBJ2-1 and V is TRBV3-1 (or the pseudogene TRBV3-2), with 11 positions matching TRBD2. CDR1 and CDR2 from the germline V gene are LGHDT and YNNKEL (reference sequence). V shed 2 bases, J shed 7 bases, and the junction held 4 bases outside the gene matches. CDR3 length: 15 amino acids.

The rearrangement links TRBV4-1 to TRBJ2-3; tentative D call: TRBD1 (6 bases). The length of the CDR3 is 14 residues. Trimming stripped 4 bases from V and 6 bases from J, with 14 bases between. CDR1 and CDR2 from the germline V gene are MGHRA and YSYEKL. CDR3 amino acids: CASSPQGQRDTQYF. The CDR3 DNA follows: TGCGCCAGCAGCCCACAGGGTCAACGGGATACGCAGTATTTT.

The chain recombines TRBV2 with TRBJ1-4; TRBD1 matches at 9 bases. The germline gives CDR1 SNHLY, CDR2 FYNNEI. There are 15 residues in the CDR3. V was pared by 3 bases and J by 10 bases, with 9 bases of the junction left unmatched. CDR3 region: CASSDYRQGVGKLFF. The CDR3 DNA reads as TGTGCCAGCAGTGACTATCGACAGGGGGTCGGAAAACTGTTTTTT.

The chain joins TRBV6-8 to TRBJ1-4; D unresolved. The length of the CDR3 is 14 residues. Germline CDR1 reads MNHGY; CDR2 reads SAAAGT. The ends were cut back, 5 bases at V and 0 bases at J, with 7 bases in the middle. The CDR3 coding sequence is TGTGCCAGCAGTCCACAAGCAACTAATGAAAAACTGTTTTTT. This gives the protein CASSPQATNEKLFF.

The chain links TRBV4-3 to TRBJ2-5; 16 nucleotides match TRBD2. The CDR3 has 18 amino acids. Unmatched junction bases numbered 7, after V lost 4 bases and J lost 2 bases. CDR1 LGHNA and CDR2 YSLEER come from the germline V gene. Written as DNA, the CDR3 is TGCGCCAGCAGCCGCCGGGGACTAGCGGGAGGGATTCAAGAGACCCAGTACTTC. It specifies CASSRRGLAGGIQETQYF.

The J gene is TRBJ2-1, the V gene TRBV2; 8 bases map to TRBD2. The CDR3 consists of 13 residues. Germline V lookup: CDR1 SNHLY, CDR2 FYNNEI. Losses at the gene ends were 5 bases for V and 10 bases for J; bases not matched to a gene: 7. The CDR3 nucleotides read TGTGCCAGCAGTTGGGGACTAGAGGCGGAGCAGTTCTTC. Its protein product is CASSWGLEAEQFF.

DNA of the CDR3: TGTGCGCGAACGGTCCAGACAAACTATGGCTACACCTTC. It is translated as CARTVQTNYGYTF. The chain links TRBV2 to TRBJ1-2; D is ambiguous. CDR1 SNHLY and CDR2 FYNNEI come from the germline V gene. This CDR3 contains 13 residues.

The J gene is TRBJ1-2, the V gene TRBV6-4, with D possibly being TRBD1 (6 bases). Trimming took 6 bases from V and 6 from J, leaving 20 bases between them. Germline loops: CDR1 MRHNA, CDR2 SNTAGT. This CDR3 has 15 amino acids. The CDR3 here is CASSREGTSVNGYTF. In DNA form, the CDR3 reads TGTGCCAGCAGCAGGGAGGGGACAAGCGTTAATGGCTACACCTTC.

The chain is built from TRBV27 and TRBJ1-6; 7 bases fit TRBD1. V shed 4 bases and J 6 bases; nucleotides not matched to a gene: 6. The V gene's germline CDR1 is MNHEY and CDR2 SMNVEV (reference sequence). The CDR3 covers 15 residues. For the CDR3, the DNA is TGTGCCAGCAGTTCGACAGGGCTAATTAATTCACCCCTCCACTTT. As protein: CASSSTGLINSPLHF.

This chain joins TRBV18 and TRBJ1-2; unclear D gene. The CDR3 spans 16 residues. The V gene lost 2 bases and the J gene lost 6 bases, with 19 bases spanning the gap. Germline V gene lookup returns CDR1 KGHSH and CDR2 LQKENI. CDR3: CASSPLSEAAFDGYTF. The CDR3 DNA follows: TGTGCCAGCTCACCATTAAGTGAGGCTGCATTTGATGGCTACACCTTC.